Listed below are T cell receptor beta chains from one sample, sequenced in a study of cytomegalovirus exposure and HLA in healthy donors. The table came from immunoSEQ multiplex PCR; TCRdb's copy has only in-frame clones and leaves some out. The sample lists roughly 140,000 clones; roughly two thirds were seen once. Sequenced material: PBMCs. The receptor source for this set is a human donor in good health. CDR3s include the opening cysteine and the closing phenylalanine or tryptophan. A D gene is named only where the DNA matches it firmly. Not every row has a clone size; where given, it reads once, few, many or a size class.

D gene,J gene,clone size,V gene,CDR3 DNA,CDR3 protein
NA,TRBJ2-1,NA,TRBV14,TGTGCCAGCAGCCAAGCGGGGTCGGTAAGGAGGCAGTTCTTC,CASSQAGSVRRQFF
NA,TRBJ1-4,few,TRBV7-2,TGTGCCAGCAGCACAAGAGGACAGCAGATTTTGTTTTTT,CASSTRGQQILFF
NA,TRBJ2-2,few,TRBV5-1,TGCGCCAGCAGCTTGAGGAGCGGGACAAAGAACACCGGGGAGCTGTTTTTT,CASSLRSGTKNTGELFF
NA,TRBJ1-5,once,TRBV4-1,TGCGCCAGCAGCCTGACCTCCCAGGGCAATCAGCCCCAGCATTTT,CASSLTSQGNQPQHF
NA,TRBJ1-4,NA,TRBV5-1,TGCGCCAGCAGCTTGCAGGTGAATGAAAAACTGTTTTTT,CASSLQVNEKLFF
TRBD1,TRBJ1-6,NA,TRBV7-9,TGTTCCAGCAGCTACCACGATAGGACAGGGGTGGGATCACCCCTCCACTTT,CSSSYHDRTGVGSPLHF
TRBD1,TRBJ2-5,NA,TRBV28,TGTGCCAGCATAACAGGGGTACAAGAGACCCAGTACTTC,CASITGVQETQYF
NA,TRBJ1-2,few,TRBV7-9,TGTGCCAGCAGCTTACGGGAATATGGCTACACCTTC,CASSLREYGYTF
TRBD2,TRBJ2-3,NA,TRBV10-3,TGTGCCATCAGTGAGTCGGGGACTAGCGGGAATCCCAGCACAGATACGCAGTATTTT,CAISESGTSGNPSTDTQYF
NA,TRBJ2-5,NA,TRBV18,TGTGCCAGCTCACCCGCCGCGTCTCAAGAGACCCAGTACTTC,CASSPAASQETQYF
TRBD2,TRBJ2-7,NA,TRBV2,TGTGCCAGCAGTACACCGGGACTAGCGACGAGCTCCTACGAGCAGTACTTC,CASSTPGLATSSYEQYF
NA,TRBJ2-5,few,TRBV18,TGTGCCAGCTCACCAATTCACGGAGAGACCCAGTACTTC,CASSPIHGETQYF
NA,TRBJ1-4,NA,TRBV5-4,TGTGCCAGCAGCACTGAAACTAATGAAAAACTGTTTTTT,CASSTETNEKLFF
NA,TRBJ1-5,NA,TRBV21-1,TGTGCCAGCAGCAACCCCGGGACAAGTAATCAGCCCCAGCATTTT,CASSNPGTSNQPQHF
TRBD1,TRBJ2-7,NA,TRBV7-9,TGTGCCAGCAGCCCGGGACAGAGATACGAGCAGTACTTC,CASSPGQRYEQYF
TRBD2,TRBJ2-7,NA,TRBV2,TGTGCCAGCAGCCTAGGACTAGCGGGGGGCGAGCAGTACTTC,CASSLGLAGGEQYF
NA,TRBJ1-1,NA,TRBV7-9,TGTTCCAGCAGCTCAGGGGCCACTGAAGCTTTCTTT,CSSSSGATEAFF
TRBD2,TRBJ2-5,NA,TRBV9,TGTGCCAGCAGCGTAGGAATAGCGGGAGGTCGAGAGACCCAGTACTTC,CASSVGIAGGRETQYF
TRBD2,TRBJ2-5,NA,TRBV4-2,TGTGCCAGCAGTCTAGGGCAGGTACTAGCGGGGATAGAGACCCAGTACTTC,CASSLGQVLAGIETQYF
TRBD1,TRBJ2-1,NA,TRBV9,TGTGCCAGCGATCGGGACAGGGGGGGCAATGAGCAGTTCTTC,CASDRDRGGNEQFF
TRBD2,TRBJ2-5,NA,TRBV6-5,TGTGCCAGCAGTTCCTACATAGCGGGAGAAGGAGAGACCCAGTACTTC,CASSSYIAGEGETQYF
NA,TRBJ2-5,NA,TRBV6-1,TGTGCCAGCAGTGAAGCGAGGCAGGGAGAGACCCAGTACTTC,CASSEARQGETQYF
NA,TRBJ2-2,NA,TRBV30,TGTGCCCGAAGGCGGGCGGGCACCGGGGAGCTGTTTTTT,CARRRAGTGELFF
TRBD1,TRBJ2-3,NA,TRBV6-1,TGTGCCAGCAGTGTCAGGACAGGGGTAATAGATACGCAGTATTTT,CASSVRTGVIDTQYF
TRBD1,TRBJ1-2,NA,TRBV4-1,TGCGCCAGCAGCCAGAGACAGGGAGGTTATGGCTACACCTTC,CASSQRQGGYGYTF
NA,TRBJ2-3,NA,TRBV6-4,TGTGCCAGCAGTGACGGGGATAGCGCAGATACGCAGTATTTT,CASSDGDSADTQYF
TRBD1,TRBJ1-6,once,TRBV19,TGTGCCAGCCGTCCACCGGGACAGGGGCCTTCACCCCTCCACTTT,CASRPPGQGPSPLHF
NA,TRBJ2-7,NA,TRBV7-2,TGTGCCAGCAGCTTAGGTTTAGCAACCTACGAGCAGTACTTC,CASSLGLATYEQYF
NA,TRBJ1-2,once,TRBV7-9,TGTGCCAGCAGCTTAGCGGGGGGGGCGACCAATGGCTACACCTTC,CASSLAGGATNGYTF
NA,TRBJ1-1,NA,TRBV10-2,TGCGCCAGCAGCGTAAAGAACACTGAAGCTTTCTTT,CASSVKNTEAFF
NA,TRBJ1-3,few,TRBV5-4,TGTGCCAGCAGCCCTGGGCAGCCCTCTGGAAACACCATATATTTT,CASSPGQPSGNTIYF
NA,TRBJ1-2,NA,TRBV23-1,TGCGCCAGCAGTCAGGAGACTAACTATGGCTACACCTTC,CASSQETNYGYTF
NA,TRBJ2-7,NA,TRBV5-1,TGCGCCAGCAGCTGGGGGGTAGGTACCTACGAGCAGTACTTC,CASSWGVGTYEQYF
NA,TRBJ1-2,NA,TRBV7-2,TGTGCCAGCAGCTTAAGCAGGGCTGGCTACACCTTC,CASSLSRAGYTF
NA,TRBJ1-4,NA,TRBV6-5,TGTGCCAGCGGCCGTGCAACTAATGAAAAACTGTTTTTT,CASGRATNEKLFF
NA,TRBJ2-7,NA,TRBV28,TGTGCCAGCAATCCCGGACAGTCCTACGAGCAGTACTTC,CASNPGQSYEQYF
TRBD1,TRBJ1-2,NA,TRBV11-3,TGTGCCAGCAGCTCTAGAGACCAGACAGGGAACTATGGCTACACCTTC,CASSSRDQTGNYGYTF
TRBD1,TRBJ2-1,NA,TRBV25-1,TGTGCCAGCAGTGAATTAAGGACAGGGAGATCCAATGAGCAGTTCTTC,CASSELRTGRSNEQFF
TRBD1,TRBJ1-5,few,TRBV5-4,TGTGCCAGCAGCAGGGGGCAGGGTCAACCCCAGCATTTT,CASSRGQGQPQHF
TRBD1,TRBJ2-1,NA,TRBV27,TGTGCCAGCATGGCAACTGGACAGGGGAAAAATGAGCAGTTCTTC,CASMATGQGKNEQFF
TRBD2,TRBJ2-7,NA,TRBV5-1,TGCGCCAGCAGCCCTCAAGCGGGATCCACGCAGGAGCAGTACTTC,CASSPQAGSTQEQYF
NA,TRBJ1-1,NA,TRBV6-6,TGTGCCAGCAGCTATTCGCGGCTTGGGAACACTGAAGCTTTCTTT,CASSYSRLGNTEAFF
TRBD2,TRBJ2-7,NA,TRBV19,TGTGCCAGTAGTATGAGACTAGCGGGGGCCTACGAGCAGTACTTC,CASSMRLAGAYEQYF
NA,TRBJ2-1,NA,TRBV7-8,TGTGCCAGCAGCTTAGGTTCAGGGGTTGAGCAGTTCTTC,CASSLGSGVEQFF
NA,TRBJ2-2,NA,TRBV7-9,TGTGCCAGCAGCTCGCCCCCGGGGGGCCCTAGGTGGGAGCTGTTTTTT,CASSSPPGGPRWELFF
TRBD2,TRBJ2-1,NA,TRBV7-3,TGTGCCAGCAGCTTGGGTCGGGGGGTTTACAATGAGCAGTTCTTC,CASSLGRGVYNEQFF
TRBD1,TRBJ2-7,NA,TRBV6-6,TGTGCCAGCACCCTGGGACAGGGGCGCTACGAGCAGTACTTC,CASTLGQGRYEQYF
NA,TRBJ1-2,NA,TRBV5-6,TGTGCCAGCAGGCATTCTCTACGTACAGGGAGAAGGGGCTACACCTTC,CASRHSLRTGRRGYTF
TRBD2,TRBJ2-1,NA,TRBV7-9,TGTGCCAGCAGCTCGGGACTAGCGGGAAGGAGCTCCTACAATGAGCAGTTCTTC,CASSSGLAGRSSYNEQFF
NA,TRBJ1-1,NA,TRBV6-5,TGTGCCAGCAGTTACGGGGGGGCTAGTGAAGCTTTCTTT,CASSYGGASEAFF
TRBD1,TRBJ1-1,few,TRBV18,TGTGCCAGCTCACCGATTACAGGGACAGTCGATGAAGCTTTCTTT,CASSPITGTVDEAFF
NA,TRBJ1-2,NA,TRBV6-5,TGTGCCAGCAGTTACTCCCCAGAGTGGGCGGGAGGCTACACCTTC,CASSYSPEWAGGYTF
TRBD1,TRBJ2-2,NA,TRBV19,TGTGCCAGTAGTATAGGACAGGGGGCCGGGGAGCTGTTTTTT,CASSIGQGAGELFF
TRBD1,TRBJ1-2,NA,TRBV5-4,TGTGCCAGTCACGGTGCAGGGGGCGACTATGGCTACACCTTC,CASHGAGGDYGYTF
NA,TRBJ1-3,NA,TRBV11-3,TGTGCCAGCAGCTACGGTTTCATCTATGGAAACACCATATATTTT,CASSYGFIYGNTIYF
NA,TRBJ1-4,NA,TRBV2,TGTGCCAGCAGACGAACAGGAGACCCAAAATATAATGAAAAACTGTTTTTT,CASRRTGDPKYNEKLFF
NA,TRBJ1-1,NA,TRBV28,TGTGCCAGCAGTCCGCAGATGAACACTGAAGCTTTCTTT,CASSPQMNTEAFF
TRBD2,TRBJ2-5,NA,TRBV29-1,TGCAGCGGATTAGCGGGGGGGGGAGCCGAGACCCAGTACTTC,CSGLAGGGAETQYF
TRBD2,TRBJ2-1,NA,TRBV11-2,TGTGCCAGCAGCTTAGGTTTCACTAGCGGGAGCTCCATAGGCGATGAGCAGTTCTTC,CASSLGFTSGSSIGDEQFF